This record covers a single T cell receptor beta chain. Antigen specificity is unknown. What was sequenced were expressed TCRB transcripts, since all of the isolated RNA had been reverse transcribed. Clones were read by immunoSEQ multiplex PCR, and TCRdb kept only the in-frame ones, dropping some. The table has fewer than 350,000 clones, about 15% seen once. Germline assignment: CDR1 MDHEN and CDR2 SYDVKM. There are 13 residues in the CDR3. Trimming removed 1 base from V and 3 bases from J, with 6 bases in between. This entry comes from a study of beta chain features in type 1 diabetes. Whole-study results and caveats: Type 1 diabetes patients had TCRB CDR3s that were shorter (moderately but significantly so) in all four CD4+ subsets.

The sample consisted of naive CD4+ T cells from blood. The receptor comes from a man aged 18 to 30 with type 1 diabetes. This chain joins TRBV28 and TRBJ2-5; D not resolved. The CDR3 DNA is TGTGCCAGCAGTTTATTGAGTAAAGAGACCCAGTACTTC. Translation gives CASSLLSKETQYF.